Below are 12 T cell receptor beta chains sequenced from a single sample in a study of graft-versus-host responses after intestinal transplantation. Here immunoSEQ multiplex PCR was the method, and the copy in TCRdb shows in-frame clones only, minus some. The profile shows fewer than 50,000 clones, less than 85% of them singletons. No antigen has been assigned to these receptors. The material was unstimulated CD4+ T cells sorted from spleen or lymph node cells, obtained before transplant. The receptors stem from a human donor who was the organ donor for an intestinal transplant.

This chain connects TRBV6-5 to TRBJ1-5; D possibly corresponds to TRBD1 (5 bases). The CDR3 is 14 amino acids. Trimming took 4 bases from V and 1 from J, leaving 8 bases between them. Germline V gene data show CDR1 as MNHEY and CDR2 as SVGAGI. DNA for the CDR3: TGTGCCAGCAGTTCCAGGGTAAGCAATCAGCCCCAGCATTTT. Residues: CASSSRVSNQPQHF.

The rearrangement links TRBV5-1 to TRBJ1-3; perhaps TRBD1 as D (5 bases). The germline V and J ends were trimmed by 0 bases and 4 bases, with 5 bases remaining between them. Germline V gives CDR1 SGHRS, CDR2 YFSETQ. This CDR3 region has 13 residues. The CDR3 region is CASSLGQGNTIYF. The CDR3 nucleotides read TGCGCCAGCAGCTTGGGACAGGGAAACACCATATATTTT.

The chain links TRBV15 to TRBJ2-2; TRBD1 is a possible D gene (6 bases). CDR1 is LNHNV and CDR2 is YYDKDF in the germline V gene (reference sequence). This CDR3 has 13 amino acids. Deletions cut 2 bases from V and 7 bases from J, with 8 bases between. This CDR3 is CATSRTGIGELFF. CDR3 sequence (DNA): TGTGCCACCAGCAGAACAGGGATCGGGGAGCTGTTTTTT.

A remark on this clone: The identical CDR3 is also encoded by other nucleotide sequences in the sample. This chain joins TRBV20-1 and TRBJ2-1; D remains unclear. The CDR3 is 11 amino acids. Germline V gene lookup returns CDR1 DFQATT and CDR2 SNEGSKA (reference sequence). Trimming cost V 2 bases and J 7 bases, with 6 bases left between them. The CDR3 region is CSARLVNEQFF. The CDR3 bases are TGCAGTGCTAGACTAGTAAATGAGCAGTTCTTC.

The rearrangement joins TRBV5-1 to TRBJ2-1; TRBD2 agrees at 11 bases. The junction had 3 bases not matched to a gene; V was cut back by 2 bases and J by 5 bases. The CDR3 covers 15 residues. CDR1 and CDR2 from the germline V gene are SGHRS and YFSETQ. The CDR3 loop reads CASSLLAGVDNEQFF. CDR3 nucleotides: TGCGCCAGCAGCTTACTAGCGGGGGTCGACAATGAGCAGTTCTTC.

The chain recombines TRBV19 with TRBJ1-2; the D gene is possibly TRBD1 (5 bases). The CDR3 is made up of 13 amino acids. V was trimmed by 2 bases and J by 3 bases, leaving 7 bases between them. Germline V gene sequence: CDR1 LNHDA, CDR2 SQIVND (reference sequence). For the CDR3, the DNA is TGTGCCAGTAGTATATGGGGGGACTATGGCTACACCTTC. Residues: CASSIWGDYGYTF.

The V and J genes are TRBV4-2 and TRBJ1-5; D may be TRBD1 (6 bases). The CDR3 is 14 amino acids. The germline CDR1 and CDR2 sequences are LGHNA and YNFKEQ. With 3 bases removed from V and 5 bases from J, the gap between germline ends came to 11 bases. CDR3 loop: CASSHPGQYQPQHF. CDR3 nucleotides: TGTGCCAGCAGCCACCCCGGACAGTATCAGCCCCAGCATTTT.

The chain joins TRBV7-9 to TRBJ2-2; TRBD1 matches at 10 bases. The CDR3 has 16 amino acids. Germline lookup yields CDR1 SEHNR and CDR2 FQNEAQ (reference sequence). Trimming cost V 5 bases and J 3 bases; bases outside gene matches: 6. CDR3 nucleotides: TGTGCCAGCAGCCTCCGGGACAGGGGAGACACCGGGGAGCTGTTTTTT. Amino acid sequence: CASSLRDRGDTGELFF.

V gene TRBV19 combines with J gene TRBJ1-1, with TRBD1 matching 11 bases. The CDR3 covers 17 residues. V gave up 1 base and J gave up 1 base; unmatched junction bases: 5. Germline-derived CDR1 and CDR2 are LNHDA and SQIVND (reference sequence). Here the CDR3 DNA reads TGTGCCAGTAGTATAGGTCCGGGACAGGGGGGGAACACTGAAGCTTTCTTT. This translates into CASSIGPGQGGNTEAFF.

The sample holds a few counts of this clone. J is TRBJ1-5 and V is TRBV2; 10 nucleotides match TRBD1. The CDR3 length is 15 residues. V shed 7 bases, J shed 1 base, and the junction held 4 bases outside the gene matches. Germline V gene sequence: CDR1 SNHLY, CDR2 FYNNEI. The CDR3 here is CASTMDRGSNQPQHF. CDR3 DNA: TGTGCCAGCACCATGGACAGGGGGAGCAATCAGCCCCAGCATTTT.

V usage is TRBV4-1 and J usage is TRBJ2-3; D gene ambiguous. V lost 2 bases, J lost 1 base, and 7 bases lay in between. CDR3 length: 14 amino acids. Per germline, CDR1 MGHRA and CDR2 YSYEKL. The CDR3 DNA sequence: TGCGCCAGCAGCCAACCGCAGGGCACAGATACGCAGTATTTT. The encoded protein is CASSQPQGTDTQYF.

This CDR3 reads CASSLDRGRAGELFF. The CDR3 DNA follows: TGTGCCAGCAGCTTGGACCGCGGGAGGGCCGGGGAGCTGTTTTTT. The chain has TRBV5-4 and TRBJ2-2; 9 bases map to TRBD2. CDR1 and CDR2 (germline): SGHNT, YYREEE (reference sequence). The CDR3 contains 15 residues. With V trimmed by 0 bases and J by 6 bases, 3 bases remained unmatched.